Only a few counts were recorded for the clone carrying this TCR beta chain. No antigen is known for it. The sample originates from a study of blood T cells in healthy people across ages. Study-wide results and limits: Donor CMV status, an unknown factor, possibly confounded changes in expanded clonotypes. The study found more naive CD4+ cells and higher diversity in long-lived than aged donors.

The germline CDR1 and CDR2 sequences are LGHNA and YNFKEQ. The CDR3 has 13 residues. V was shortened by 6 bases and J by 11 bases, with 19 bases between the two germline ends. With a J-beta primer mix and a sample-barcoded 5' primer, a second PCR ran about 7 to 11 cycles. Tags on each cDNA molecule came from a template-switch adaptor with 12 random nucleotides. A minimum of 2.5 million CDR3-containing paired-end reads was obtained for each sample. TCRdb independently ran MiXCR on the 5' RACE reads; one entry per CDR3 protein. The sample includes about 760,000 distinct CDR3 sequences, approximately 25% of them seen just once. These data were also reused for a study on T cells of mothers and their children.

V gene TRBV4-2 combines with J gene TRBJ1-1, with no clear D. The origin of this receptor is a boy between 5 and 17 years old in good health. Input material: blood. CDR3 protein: CASSSLKRVGAFF. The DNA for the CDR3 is TGTGCCAGCAGTTCCTTAAAACGGGTAGGGGCTTTCTTT.